Relative to its sample, the clone carrying this TCR beta chain is medium-sized. What it binds is unknown. This sample is part of a study of metastatic and nonmetastatic thyroid tumors. Turning to the study itself: Malignant thyroid and benign thyroid patients provided blood and tumor or nodule tissue whose repertoires were compared. Study results and limitations: Across blood and tumor, TCR beta diversity in malignant thyroid tumors was reportedly significantly higher than in benign nodules.

Germline CDR1 and CDR2: SGHRS and YFSETQ. The J segment lost 4 bases and the V segment lost 5 bases, leaving 5 bases of the junction unmatched. The CDR3 is 14 residues long. Source study methods: Using the CDR3 differences seen across clinicopathological groups, the authors built a distant-metastasis classifier for papillary thyroid cancer, which was meant to discriminate distant-metastatic patients. TCRdb re-clonotyped the PCR reads via MiXCR. In this record, the V and J calls reflect TCRdb's handling and not the investigators' own analysis. Of 15,000 to 20,000 clones in the sample, roughly 36% were seen once. Thyroid surgery was performed in patients who had received no treatment beforehand.

The receptor's source is a male donor with papillary thyroid cancer or a benign thyroid nodule (not recorded which). Some clones in this sample may be carry-over from other donors' samples. Sequencing used tumor tissue. The chain couples TRBV5-1 to TRBJ2-1; TRBD2 agrees at 8 bases. This CDR3 is CASRLAETYNEQFF. The DNA of the CDR3 is TGCGCCAGCAGACTAGCGGAGACATACAATGAGCAGTTCTTC.